This TCR beta chain appears in the sequencing data of a study of shared clonotypes between healthy human individuals. The CDR3 has 14 residues. The V end lost 3 bases, the J end lost 2 bases, and 12 bases lay between the germline ends. Germline loops: CDR1 SGHDT, CDR2 YYEEEE. The data were produced by immunoSEQ multiplex PCR, yet TCRdb's version contains in-frame clones alone and is incomplete. The profile covers roughly 700,000 clones, with approximately 74% appearing a single time and roughly 1.7% taken by the ten largest. Material for sequencing was memory CD4+ T cells sorted from blood. This sample's subset: CD45RA-negative fraction. This clonotype originated in a woman between 25 and 40 years old in good health. V gene TRBV5-6 combines with J gene TRBJ2-7; no firm D call. Here the CDR3 DNA reads TGTGCCAGCAGCTCGGGTAGCCGCCCCTACGAGCAGTACTTC. It specifies CASSSGSRPYEQYF.